A single sample is the source of the 30 T cell receptor beta chains below, sequenced in a study of PD-L1 blockade in urothelial cancer. Only in-frame clones appear in the TCRdb table, and some are missing; sequencing was by immunoSEQ multiplex PCR. Of about 21,000 clones listed, almost 90% are singletons. Material: PBMCs, obtained around atezolizumab (anti-PD-L1) treatment. These TCRs come from a woman aged 60-75 years with urothelial cancer.

The CDR3: CASSLRGSYEQYF. CDR3 nucleotide sequence: TGCGCCAGCAGCTTGAGGGGCTCCTACGAGCAGTACTTC. This sequence joins TRBV5-1 and TRBJ2-7; D may be TRBD1 (5 bases). The CDR3 length is 13 residues. The V gene lost 1 base and the J gene lost 0 bases, with 5 bases spanning the gap. Germline lookup yields CDR1 SGHRS and CDR2 YFSETQ.

The rearrangement uses TRBV28 and TRBJ1-4, with 7 bases identical to TRBD1. The CDR3 is made up of 14 amino acids. Germline CDR1 reads MDHEN; CDR2 reads SYDVKM. V lost 6 bases, J lost 8 bases, and 9 bases stayed unmatched. CDR3 loop: CASRAGTAYEKLFF. CDR3 bases: TGTGCCAGCAGAGCCGGGACAGCTTACGAAAAACTGTTTTTT.

The V call is TRBV27, the J call TRBJ2-5; 11 positions match TRBD2. The J call is doubtful: the DNA matches TRBJ2-7 better. The CDR3 extends over 15 amino acids. The germline V gene encodes CDR1 MNHEY and CDR2 SMNVEV (reference sequence). In DNA form, the CDR3 reads TGTGCCAGCACTCAATTAGCGGGAGGGCTCGGCGAGCAGTACTTC. The encoded protein is CASTQLAGGLGEQYF.

This rearrangement joins TRBV4-1 to TRBJ2-1, with 8 bases fitting TRBD2. CDR3 length: 15 amino acids. Germline V gives CDR1 MGHRA, CDR2 YSYEKL. V lost 4 bases to trimming and J lost 5 bases; unmatched junction nucleotides: 7. The CDR3 DNA is TGCGCCAGCAGCCGTACTAGCGGATTAAACAATGAGCAGTTCTTC. Its protein is CASSRTSGLNNEQFF.

The count of this clone is one. The rearrangement joins TRBV7-9 to TRBJ1-1; TRBD1 is a possible D gene (5 bases). There are 13 residues in the CDR3. With 1 base removed from V and 4 bases from J, the gap between germline ends came to 7 bases. CDR1 and CDR2 from the germline V gene are SEHNR and FQNEAQ (reference sequence). The CDR3 DNA follows: TGTGCCAGCAGCTTAGGGACAATCACTGAAGCTTTCTTT. This translates into CASSLGTITEAFF.

V is TRBV2 and J is TRBJ1-1; D gene uncertain. The CDR3 sequence is 13 residues long. The ends were cut back, 7 bases at V and 4 bases at J, with 13 bases in the middle. Germline-derived CDR1 and CDR2 are SNHLY and FYNNEI. The CDR3 DNA reads TGTGCCAGCATTAAAGCTTCGGGCACTGAAGCTTTCTTT. The encoded protein is CASIKASGTEAFF.

The chain recombines TRBV7-9 with TRBJ1-5, with 11 bases lining up with TRBD1. The CDR3 runs 15 residues. With 5 bases clipped from V and 5 bases from J, the junction kept 5 bases outside the gene matches. Germline V CDR1 and CDR2: SEHNR, FQNEAQ (reference sequence). CDR3 coding DNA: TGTGCCAGCAGCACCGGACAGGGGGCTCATCAGCCCCAGCATTTT. Its protein product is CASSTGQGAHQPQHF.

The genes are TRBV10-3 and TRBJ2-3; possible D gene TRBD1, 5 bases. Germline V CDR1 and CDR2: ENHRY, SYGVKD. The V end was cut by 2 bases, the J end by 1 base, with 7 bases between. The CDR3 covers 14 residues. The CDR3 spells CAISEQGGTDTQYF. DNA of the CDR3: TGTGCCATCAGTGAGCAGGGCGGCACAGATACGCAGTATTTT.

The genes are TRBV5-1 and TRBJ2-3, with 7 bases matching TRBD2. The V gene end was trimmed by 3 bases and the J gene end by 6 bases; junction bases not matched to a gene: 7. There are 14 residues in the CDR3. Germline V gene data show CDR1 as SGHRS and CDR2 as YFSETQ. For the CDR3, the DNA is TGCGCCAGCAGCTCAAGCCGGGGGGTGGATACGCAGTATTTT. Amino acids: CASSSSRGVDTQYF.

The chain is built from TRBV28 and TRBJ1-4; D is ambiguous. In germline, CDR1 is MDHEN, CDR2 SYDVKM. V lost 2 bases, J lost 5 bases, and 9 bases lay in between. This CDR3 comprises 14 residues. The CDR3: CASSLTNANEKLFF. The CDR3 DNA sequence: TGTGCCAGCAGTTTAACAAATGCAAATGAAAAACTGTTTTTT.

This chain joins TRBV13 and TRBJ2-6, with D tentatively TRBD2 (5 bases). Germline V CDR1 and CDR2: PRHDT, FYEKMQ (reference sequence). This CDR3 region has 15 residues. The V end was cut by 4 bases, the J end by 4 bases, with 11 bases between. CDR3 in amino acids: CASSSRTGGANVLTF. The CDR3 DNA sequence: TGTGCCAGCAGCTCCCGGACTGGCGGGGCCAACGTCCTGACTTTC.

CDR3 DNA: TGTGCCATCAGTCCGACCGGGACAGGGGGCTATGGCTACACCTTC. This codes for CAISPTGTGGYGYTF. J is TRBJ1-2 and V is TRBV10-3, with 11 bases fitting TRBD1. V was pared by 5 bases and J by 4 bases, with 6 bases of the junction left unmatched. The CDR3 totals 15 residues. The germline V gene has CDR1 ENHRY and CDR2 SYGVKD.

The rearrangement joins TRBV29-1 to TRBJ2-3; TRBD2 agrees at 15 bases. Trimming removed 7 bases from V and 4 bases from J; junction bases left unmatched: 6. The CDR3 extends over 15 amino acids. The germline gives CDR1 SQVTM, CDR2 ANQGSEA. In DNA, the CDR3 is TGCAGCGCTAGGACTAGCGGGAGGGCCCCAGATACGCAGTATTTT. Protein sequence: CSARTSGRAPDTQYF.

The chain links TRBV6-5 to TRBJ1-2; TRBD1 is a possible D gene (6 bases). Trimming took 10 bases from V and 7 from J, leaving 13 bases between them. Germline CDR1 reads MNHEY; CDR2 reads SVGAGI. The CDR3 loop spans 11 amino acids. The CDR3 sequence: CAISAGAGYTF. In nucleotides, the CDR3 is TGTGCCATATCTGCGGGGGCTGGCTACACCTTC.

This clone was picked up one time. The gene calls are TRBV5-1 and TRBJ1-2; tentative D call: TRBD1 (5 bases). V was shortened by 4 bases and J by 3 bases, with 10 bases between the two germline ends. CDR1 and CDR2 from the germline V gene are SGHRS and YFSETQ. The CDR3 is 13 residues long. This CDR3 reads CASSPTGDYGYTF. The CDR3 DNA reads as TGCGCCAGCAGCCCAACGGGGGACTATGGCTACACCTTC.

The rearrangement joins TRBV27 to TRBJ1-6, with D maybe TRBD1 (5 bases). Germline CDR1 reads MNHEY; CDR2 reads SMNVEV (reference sequence). CDR3 length: 15 residues. V was cut by 5 bases and J by 6 bases, with 14 bases left in between. The CDR3 DNA sequence: TGTGCCAGCAGTCCTGGGGAGGGACCTAATTCACCCCTCCACTTT. Translating it yields CASSPGEGPNSPLHF.

The rearrangement links TRBV6-5 to TRBJ1-1; 7 positions match TRBD1. The V gene end was trimmed by 2 bases and the J gene end by 3 bases; junction bases not matched to a gene: 9. Germline V gene data show CDR1 as MNHEY and CDR2 as SVGAGI. The CDR3 is 16 amino acids. The CDR3 here is CASSYTRGRSHTEAFF. The CDR3 coding sequence is TGTGCCAGCAGTTACACCAGGGGGAGGTCACACACTGAAGCTTTCTTT.

The chain has TRBV29-1 and TRBJ1-2; 7 bases align to TRBD1. The CDR3 extends over 11 amino acids. Germline lookup yields CDR1 SQVTM and CDR2 ANQGSEA. V trimming: 5 bases; J trimming: 4 bases; junction bases outside the gene matches: 1. CDR3 sequence (DNA): TGCAGCGTTAGGGGGCTCTATGGCTACACCTTC. It codes for CSVRGLYGYTF.

The V gene is TRBV18, the J gene TRBJ2-4; 8 bases fit TRBD1. There are 16 residues in the CDR3. Germline CDR1 reads KGHSH; CDR2 reads LQKENI. V gave up 0 bases and J gave up 1 base; unmatched junction bases: 2. The CDR3 nucleotides are TGTGCCAGCTCACCACCGGACAGGGCGGCCAAAAACATTCAGTACTTC. Amino acids: CASSPPDRAAKNIQYF.

The CDR3 coding sequence is TGTGCCAGCAGTCCCCCCGTCGGAAACACCATATATTTT. It translates to CASSPPVGNTIYF. The rearrangement links TRBV28 to TRBJ1-3; D gene unclear. The V gene lost 5 bases and the J gene lost 4 bases, with 9 bases spanning the gap. CDR1 and CDR2 from the germline V gene are MDHEN and SYDVKM. This CDR3 has 13 amino acids.

The V call is TRBV7-2, the J call TRBJ1-3, with a tentative D call TRBD1 (6 bases). This CDR3 is 16 amino acids long. The V gene's germline CDR1 is SGHTA and CDR2 FQGNSA. V dropped 5 bases and J dropped 4 bases, with 18 bases sitting between them. In DNA, the CDR3 is TGTGCCAGCAGCCCGGGGGGGCAGGCCTCGGGAAACACCATATATTTT. Translated, it gives CASSPGGQASGNTIYF. Full variable domain (remainder filled in from reference TRBV7-2 and TRBJ1-3): GAGVSQSPSNKVTEKGKDVELRCDPISGHTALYWYRQSLGQGLEFLIYFQGNSAPDKSGLPSDRFSAERTGGSVSTLTIQRTQQEDSAVYLCASSPGGQASGNTIYFGEGSWLTVV.

The J gene is TRBJ2-1, the V gene TRBV7-9, with 7 bases identical to TRBD2. The length of the CDR3 is 16 residues. Germline V gene sequence: CDR1 SEHNR, CDR2 FQNEAQ (reference sequence). V lost 5 bases to trimming and J lost 2 bases; unmatched junction nucleotides: 9. CDR3 coding DNA: TGTGCCAGCAGCCCTACAGCGGGGACCACCTACAATGAGCAGTTCTTC. Its translation: CASSPTAGTTYNEQFF.

The chain couples TRBV6-5 to TRBJ1-1; D unclear. Germline values: CDR1 MNHEY, CDR2 SVGAGI. The germline V and J ends were trimmed by 5 bases and 1 base, with 8 bases remaining between them. The CDR3 sequence is 13 residues long. CDR3 coding DNA: TGTGCCAGCAGTCGTCGGGGGAACACTGAAGCTTTCTTT. Its translation: CASSRRGNTEAFF.

The chain uses TRBV11-2 and TRBJ1-2; 7 bases map to TRBD1. The CDR3 contains 14 residues. V lost 1 base, J lost 7 bases, and 6 bases stayed unmatched. Germline CDR1 and CDR2: SGHAT and FQNNGV. Here the CDR3 DNA reads TGTGCCAGCAGCTTAGGAAAAGGGGGCGGTGGCTACACCTTC. The encoded protein is CASSLGKGGGGYTF.

Concerning this clone: Mismatch with germline at one junction end may stem from a read error. The rearrangement uses TRBV7-7 and TRBJ2-5; the match to TRBD2 covers 9 bases. This CDR3 has 14 residues. Germline-derived CDR1 and CDR2 are SSHAT and FNYEAQ (reference sequence). This chain's CDR3 is CASSFGGRGETQYF. As DNA, the CDR3 is TGTGCTAGCAGCTTCGGCGGGAGGGGAGAGACCCAGTACTTC.

This sequence joins TRBV9 and TRBJ1-2, with a tentative D call TRBD1 (6 bases). This CDR3 spans 14 amino acids. Looked up from germline, CDR1 is SGDLS and CDR2 is YYNGEE. V was shortened by 6 bases and J by 7 bases, with 19 bases between the two germline ends. In DNA form, the CDR3 reads TGTGCCAGCACCAGAGACGGACAGAGCGGTGGCTACACCTTC. Amino acid sequence: CASTRDGQSGGYTF.

The V and J genes are TRBV28 and TRBJ2-7; 7 bases line up with TRBD1. The CDR3 has 15 amino acids. CDR1 and CDR2 (germline): MDHEN, SYDVKM. The V gene end was trimmed by 3 bases and the J gene end by 4 bases; junction bases not matched to a gene: 9. The CDR3 DNA reads TGTGCCAGCAGTTTTACCGCGACAGGGAAGTACGAGCAGTACTTC. Protein product: CASSFTATGKYEQYF.

Here the CDR3 DNA reads TGTGCCAGCATGAGACAGGGCGGATTAGAGTACGAGCAGTACTTC. Its translation is CASMRQGGLEYEQYF. The J gene is TRBJ2-7, the V gene TRBV6-1; 7 bases are a match to TRBD1. V lost 7 bases, J lost 4 bases, and 13 bases stayed unmatched. Looked up from germline, CDR1 is MNHNS and CDR2 is SASEGT. This CDR3 is built from 15 residues.

CDR3 amino acids: CASSPAGNTEAFF. CDR3 DNA: TGTGCCAGCAGCCCGGCGGGGAACACTGAAGCTTTCTTT. The rearrangement uses TRBV28 and TRBJ1-1, with D unresolved. Trimming shortened V by 6 bases and J by 1 base, and 9 bases separated the two germline ends. This CDR3 region has 13 residues. CDR1 is MDHEN and CDR2 is SYDVKM in the germline V gene. The full variable domain, completed using reference TRBV28 and TRBJ1-1, is DVKVTQSSRYLVKRTGEKVFLECVQDMDHENMFWYRQDPGLGLRLIYFSYDVKMKEKGDIPEGYSVSREKKERFSLILESASTNQTSMYLCASSPAGNTEAFFGQGTRLTVV.

The chain employs TRBV27 and TRBJ2-3, with 14 bases matching TRBD2. Germline values: CDR1 MNHEY, CDR2 SMNVEV (reference sequence). CDR3 length: 16 residues. V lost 1 base and J lost 6; bases outside the gene matches: 3. The chain's CDR3 is CASSLLGLAGADTQYF. As DNA, the CDR3 is TGTGCCAGCAGTTTATTGGGACTAGCGGGAGCTGATACGCAGTATTTT.